These 7 T cell receptor beta chains were sequenced from one sample in a study of T-cell reconstitution after alpha-beta-depleted transplantation in children. Researchers prepared the TCRbeta library using unique molecular identifiers, the study reports. From the PCR reads, TCRdb called clonotypes with MiXCR, one entry per CDR3 protein. This table has around 340,000 distinct CDR3 sequences, about an eighth appearing once. This material consisted of PBMCs, taken from the stem cell graft. These receptors were taken from a human donor who donated a stem cell graft to a child with Fanconi anemia.

The J gene is TRBJ1-4, the V gene TRBV5-1; a weak D match, TRBD1 (6 bases). The CDR3 consists of 18 residues. V gave up 6 bases and J gave up 7 bases, with 28 bases separating them. Germline V CDR1 and CDR2: SGHRS, YFSETQ. The CDR3, as DNA: TGCGCCAGCACCCTCTTCGGAGGGGGACCAGCAACTGGTGAAAAACTGTTTTTT. Protein: CASTLFGGGPATGEKLFF.

The V call is TRBV4-3, the J call TRBJ1-2, with 7 nucleotides matching TRBD1. Losses at the gene ends were 2 bases for V and 4 bases for J; bases not matched to a gene: 4. The CDR3 loop spans 14 amino acids. Germline values: CDR1 LGHNA, CDR2 YSLEER. CDR3 sequence reads: CASSQRTGPYGYTF. In DNA, the CDR3 is TGCGCCAGCAGCCAACGGACAGGTCCCTATGGCTACACCTTC.

Notes on this clonotype: This sequence may be a read error, since a much larger clone differs from it by one base. The genes are TRBV11-2 and TRBJ2-2; TRBD1 matches at 10 bases. This CDR3 has 17 amino acids. Trimming removed 5 bases from V and 6 bases from J; junction bases left unmatched: 12. The germline CDR1 and CDR2 sequences are SGHAT and FQNNGV. The CDR3 coding sequence is TGTGCCAGCAGCGCCCTAGGGGGGACAGGGGTTCCCGGGGAGCTGTTTTTT. Its protein product is CASSALGGTGVPGELFF.

This clonotype was seen at least ten times. The chain joins TRBV29-1 to TRBJ2-2, with a weak D call TRBD1 (5 bases). V was pared by 6 bases and J by 1 base, with 9 bases between. CDR1 and CDR2 (germline): SQVTM, ANQGSEA. The CDR3 covers 13 residues. CDR3 DNA: TGCAGCGTCTTTACAGGGAACACCGGGGAGCTGTTTTTT. Protein product: CSVFTGNTGELFF.

V gene TRBV5-1 combines with J gene TRBJ2-5; D may be TRBD2 (6 bases). This CDR3 contains 15 residues. In germline, CDR1 is SGHRS, CDR2 YFSETQ. Trimming took 0 bases from V and 1 from J, leaving 10 bases between them. The CDR3 bases are TGCGCCAGCAGCTTGGTAGGCGGGGCCCAAGAGACCCAGTACTTC. Translating gives CASSLVGGAQETQYF.

The chain couples TRBV9 to TRBJ2-1, with D unresolved. The germline V and J ends were trimmed by 0 bases and 0 bases, with 13 bases remaining between them. The CDR3 covers 17 residues. Germline assignment: CDR1 SGDLS and CDR2 YYNGEE. The CDR3 loop reads CASSVGWRTSSYNEQFF. The DNA for the CDR3 is TGTGCCAGCAGCGTAGGGTGGCGGACGAGCTCCTACAATGAGCAGTTCTTC.

The sample holds a few counts of this clonotype. The chain carries TRBV20-1 and TRBJ2-3; D might be TRBD1 or TRBD2, each matching 5 bases. Germline CDR1 is DFQATT and CDR2 is SNEGSKA (reference sequence). The CDR3 runs to 11 residues. Trimming stripped 7 bases from V and 8 bases from J, with 13 bases between. In DNA form, the CDR3 reads TGCAGTGTCGGGACGGAGCGTACGCAGTATTTT. Translation: CSVGTERTQYF.